A single TCR beta chain is shown here with its context. This record belongs to a study of blood T cell repertoires in COVID-19. As for the study in general: Some COVID-19 samples were acute and others convalescent; all came from the United States, Italy and Spain. In each case, the material was cDNA or gDNA derived from T cells, B-cell-depleted T cells, or PBMCs.

The participants were between about 18 and 90 years old and came from some 23 US areas. Researchers sorted participants into cohorts using their self-reported clinical history. The method was immunoSEQ multiplex PCR; TCRdb's version includes in-frame clones alone and lacks a portion of them. The profile shows fewer than 450,000 clones, around 90% of them singletons. The sample comprised PBMCs or T cells enriched from blood (not recorded which). The origin of this receptor is a woman aged 18-30 years who had recovered from COVID-19.

In DNA form, the CDR3 reads TGTGCCAGCAGTGAACAGATCCAAGAGACCCAGTACTTC. It translates to CASSEQIQETQYF. This chain links TRBV2 with TRBJ2-5; unclear D gene. V dropped 2 bases and J dropped 1 base, with 5 bases sitting between them. From germline, CDR1 is SNHLY and CDR2 FYNNEI. The CDR3 is made up of 13 amino acids.